The next 30 T cell receptor beta chains were all read from a single sample in a study of identifying expanded T cells in peripheral blood. TCRdb keeps only in-frame clones here, not all; method: immunoSEQ multiplex PCR. The sample records about 100,000 clones, 70% to 90% being singletons. Sequencing used blood. The origin of the receptors is a person aged 18 to 75 in good health.

V usage is TRBV10-3 and J usage is TRBJ1-5; D remains unclear. This CDR3 comprises 12 residues. V was cut by 0 bases and J by 9 bases, with 6 bases left in between. Germline lookup yields CDR1 ENHRY and CDR2 SYGVKD. The CDR3, as DNA: TGTGCCATCAGTGAGTCGAACCTGCCCCAGCATTTT. Translated: CAISESNLPQHF.

V and J are TRBV5-6 and TRBJ2-7; 9 bases are a match to TRBD1. CDR1 is SGHDT and CDR2 is YYEEEE in the germline V gene. The V and J ends lost 0 bases and 3 bases, in that order; junction bases with no gene match: 7. The CDR3 loop spans 16 amino acids. The CDR3 spells CASSLVRDRAIYEQYF. As DNA, the CDR3 is TGTGCCAGCAGCTTGGTTAGGGACAGGGCAATCTACGAGCAGTACTTC.

This clone appeared a few times. The chain couples TRBV6-5 to TRBJ1-3; D call uncertain. This CDR3 contains 15 residues. V was shortened by 2 bases and J by 0 bases, with 8 bases between the two germline ends. Germline CDR1 and CDR2: MNHEY and SVGAGI. Written as DNA, the CDR3 is TGTGCCAGCAGTTACGGACCGAGCTCTGGAAACACCATATATTTT. It translates to CASSYGPSSGNTIYF.

In its sample, this clone was seen once. The chain carries TRBV20-1 and TRBJ2-5; D is unresolved. The CDR3 consists of 10 residues. CDR1 is DFQATT, CDR2 SNEGSKA, per germline (reference sequence). The CDR3 DNA reads TGCAAGGTGGGCCAAGAGACCCAGTACTTC. This codes for CKVGQETQYF.

This chain links TRBV5-6 with TRBJ1-2, with TRBD1 as a possible D gene (6 bases). CDR1 SGHDT and CDR2 YYEEEE come from the germline V gene. The CDR3 spans 13 residues. Deletions cut 4 bases from V and 5 bases from J, with 12 bases between. The CDR3 DNA reads as TGTGCCAGCAGCACAGGACAGAAATATGGCTACACCTTC. Its translation is CASSTGQKYGYTF.

The V gene is TRBV18, the J gene TRBJ2-7; D not resolved. The germline V gene has CDR1 KGHSH and CDR2 LQKENI. This CDR3 has 15 amino acids. The V and J ends lost 1 base and 0 bases respectively, with 10 bases between them. DNA for the CDR3: TGTGCCAGCTCACCACTCCCGGAGCGCTCCTACGAGCAGTACTTC. It yields the protein CASSPLPERSYEQYF.

The chain links TRBV11-2 to TRBJ2-5; 8 nucleotides match TRBD1. Germline V gene data show CDR1 as SGHAT and CDR2 as FQNNGV. V shed 4 bases and J 10 bases; nucleotides not matched to a gene: 11. This CDR3 contains 14 residues. CDR3 DNA: TGTGCCAGCAGCTACTGGGACAGGCCCGTTGACCAGTACTTC. Encoded protein: CASSYWDRPVDQYF.

The CDR3, as DNA: TGCGCCAGCAGCTTGGGGCCTGTCGGAGGGACCCAGTACTTC. Its translation is CASSLGPVGGTQYF. This chain joins TRBV5-1 and TRBJ2-5; tentatively, D is TRBD2 (5 bases). Trimming took 0 bases from V and 7 from J, leaving 13 bases between them. This CDR3 comprises 14 residues. Germline V gene lookup returns CDR1 SGHRS and CDR2 YFSETQ.

The chain has TRBV5-1 and TRBJ2-2; D is uncertain. Germline-derived CDR1 and CDR2 are SGHRS and YFSETQ. The CDR3 is made up of 13 amino acids. Trimming shortened V by 0 bases and J by 6 bases, and 6 bases separated the two germline ends. The CDR3 DNA reads TGCGCCAGCAGCTTGGGACTTGCCGGGGAGCTGTTTTTT. Residues: CASSLGLAGELFF.

This sequence joins TRBV11-2 and TRBJ2-1, with D perhaps given as TRBD1 or TRBD2 (5 bases each). CDR3 length: 17 residues. V was shortened by 2 bases and J by 5 bases, with 19 bases between the two germline ends. Germline V gene data show CDR1 as SGHAT and CDR2 as FQNNGV. The CDR3 DNA follows: TGTGCCAGCAGCTTACGTCACCGGGGCCACCGTCACAATGAGCAGTTCTTC. This encodes CASSLRHRGHRHNEQFF.

This sequence joins TRBV9 and TRBJ1-1; a weak D match, TRBD1 (5 bases). The CDR3 has 15 residues. CDR1 and CDR2 (germline): SGDLS, YYNGEE. V was clipped by 4 bases and J by 4 bases, with 17 bases between them. CDR3 sequence (DNA): TGTGCCAGCAGCCCGGACTTCGGGGGGAGCACTGAAGCTTTCTTT. This gives the protein CASSPDFGGSTEAFF. The full variable domain, its missing parts supplied by reference TRBV9 and TRBJ1-1, is DSGVTQTPKHLITATGQRVTLRCSPRSGDLSVYWYQQSLDQGLQFLIQYYNGEERAKGNILERFSAQQFPDLHSELNLSSLELGDSALYFCASSPDFGGSTEAFFGQGTRLTVV.

The chain joins TRBV4-3 to TRBJ1-2; D call uncertain. Germline CDR1 reads LGHNA; CDR2 reads YSLEER. The CDR3 length is 17 residues. Trimming removed 0 bases at V and 5 bases at J, with 19 bases between. The CDR3 is CASSQDEGTASAYGYTF. CDR3 in DNA: TGCGCCAGCAGCCAAGATGAGGGAACAGCTTCGGCTTATGGCTACACCTTC.

This sequence joins TRBV7-2 and TRBJ1-2; D gene unclear. Germline V lookup: CDR1 SGHTA, CDR2 FQGNSA. The CDR3 is made up of 12 amino acids. V was pared by 7 bases and J by 11 bases, with 17 bases between. For the CDR3, the DNA is TGTGCCAGCACAACAACACATAGAGGGTACACCTTC. Protein sequence: CASTTTHRGYTF.

The rearrangement links TRBV18 to TRBJ1-1; TRBD1 is a possible D gene (5 bases). The V gene lost 3 bases and the J gene lost 1 base, with 15 bases spanning the gap. The germline CDR1 and CDR2 sequences are KGHSH and LQKENI. CDR3 length: 16 residues. CDR3 sequence (DNA): TGTGCCAGCTCACCCCAGCTTACAGGTTCGAACACTGAAGCTTTCTTT. Its translation: CASSPQLTGSNTEAFF.

This sequence joins TRBV6-5 and TRBJ1-4, with D possibly being TRBD1 (5 bases). V lost 6 bases, J lost 13 bases, and 18 bases lay in between. Germline lookup yields CDR1 MNHEY and CDR2 SVGAGI. CDR3 length: 13 residues. CDR3 DNA sequence: TGTGCCAGCAGCTCTGGGACCCTACCAAGACTGTTTTTT. This codes for CASSSGTLPRLFF.

This clone has only a few counts. The J gene is TRBJ2-1, the V gene TRBV7-2; D is possibly TRBD1 (7 bases). Germline CDR1 reads SGHTA; CDR2 reads FQGNSA. V was clipped by 2 bases and J by 9 bases, with 11 bases between them. The CDR3 length is 13 residues. The chain's CDR3 is CASSLIRGVEQFF. The CDR3 DNA follows: TGTGCCAGCAGCTTAATCAGGGGGGTTGAGCAGTTCTTC.

The V gene is TRBV9, the J gene TRBJ2-7, with unresolved D. V lost 0 bases to trimming and J lost 7 bases, with 11 bases between them. CDR3 length equals 13 residues. Germline-derived CDR1 and CDR2 are SGDLS and YYNGEE. The CDR3 here is CASSVGSEVEQYF. In DNA, the CDR3 is TGTGCCAGCAGCGTAGGTTCCGAGGTTGAGCAGTACTTC.

The rearrangement links TRBV6-1 to TRBJ2-3; 9 bases are a match to TRBD1. Germline values: CDR1 MNHNS, CDR2 SASEGT. The CDR3 loop spans 17 amino acids. V shed 3 bases, J shed 2 bases, and the junction held 9 bases outside the gene matches. Written as DNA, the CDR3 is TGTGCCAGCAGTGAGGGGGGGGGACAGGGACCCACAGATACGCAGTATTTT. Its translation: CASSEGGGQGPTDTQYF.

V gene TRBV19 combines with J gene TRBJ2-5; 12 bases fit TRBD2. CDR3 length: 16 amino acids. Trimming removed 5 bases from V and 1 base from J; junction bases left unmatched: 5. Germline assignment: CDR1 LNHDA and CDR2 SQIVND (reference sequence). The CDR3 spells CASSFGLAGLQETQYF. DNA of the CDR3: TGTGCCAGTAGTTTTGGACTAGCGGGACTCCAAGAGACCCAGTACTTC.

This clone was counted a single time. J is TRBJ1-5 and V is TRBV6-6; D not resolved. CDR1 and CDR2 from the germline V gene are MNHNY and SVGAGI (reference sequence). V was cut by 9 bases and J by 0 bases, with 9 bases left in between. CDR3 length: 13 residues. CDR3 protein: CASVPVSNQPQHF. In DNA form, the CDR3 reads TGTGCCAGTGTCCCAGTTAGCAATCAGCCCCAGCATTTT.

The rearrangement joins TRBV28 to TRBJ2-7; 11 bases align to TRBD1. V lost 5 bases to trimming and J lost 4 bases; unmatched junction nucleotides: 7. Germline V CDR1 and CDR2: MDHEN, SYDVKM. This CDR3 is 15 amino acids long. The CDR3 nucleotides read TGTGCCAGCAGTGTACCGGGACAGGGGGTGTACGAGCAGTACTTC. Translating it yields CASSVPGQGVYEQYF.

The CDR3 DNA reads as TGTGCCAGCAGTGAAGCGTTTAGGGGTTGGAGCTATGGCTACACCTTC. Amino acid sequence: CASSEAFRGWSYGYTF. V and J are TRBV6-1 and TRBJ1-2; a weak D match, TRBD1 (5 bases). Trimming removed 0 bases at V and 4 bases at J, with 15 bases between. CDR1 is MNHNS, CDR2 SASEGT, per germline. This CDR3 is 16 amino acids long.

The chain employs TRBV6-5 and TRBJ2-7; possibly TRBD1 for D (5 bases). Germline V gene lookup returns CDR1 MNHEY and CDR2 SVGAGI. V lost 0 bases, J lost 2 bases, and 14 bases lay in between. The length of the CDR3 is 16 residues. CDR3 in DNA: TGTGCCAGCAGTTACTCGATTGGAGACAGCCCCTACGAGCAGTACTTC. Its translation is CASSYSIGDSPYEQYF.

This sequence joins TRBV5-1 and TRBJ2-3, with D maybe TRBD1 (6 bases). The germline gives CDR1 SGHRS, CDR2 YFSETQ. Trimming pared 8 bases from V and 2 bases from J, leaving 12 bases between. The CDR3 is 13 residues long. The CDR3 loop is CASYRDLTDTQYF. CDR3 DNA sequence: TGCGCCAGTTACAGGGACCTCACAGATACGCAGTATTTT.

In DNA form, the CDR3 reads TGTGCCAGCAGCTTTACCCAGGCAACTAATGAAAAACTGTTTTTT. As protein: CASSFTQATNEKLFF. This chain joins TRBV7-8 and TRBJ1-4; D is unresolved. With 3 bases removed from V and 0 bases from J, the gap between germline ends came to 8 bases. The CDR3 is made up of 15 amino acids. CDR1 SGHVS and CDR2 FQNEAQ come from the germline V gene.

CDR3 bases: TGCAGCGTTGAAAATCAACAGAGCTCCTACAATGAGCAGTTCTTC. This sequence encodes CSVENQQSSYNEQFF. The rearrangement joins TRBV29-1 to TRBJ2-1; D uncertain. The V gene lost 2 bases and the J gene lost 0 bases, with 11 bases spanning the gap. The CDR3 length is 15 residues. Germline assignment: CDR1 SQVTM and CDR2 ANQGSEA.

The chain recombines TRBV6-5 with TRBJ2-3; perhaps TRBD2 as D (5 bases). Between the trimmed V and J ends, which lost 4 bases and 8 bases, there was a span of 19 bases. Germline loops: CDR1 MNHEY, CDR2 SVGAGI. The CDR3 consists of 15 residues. The CDR3 loop reads CASSSPGLAGSTQYF. The CDR3, as DNA: TGTGCCAGCAGTTCCCCGGGCCTTGCGGGCTCTACGCAGTATTTT.

The J gene is TRBJ1-1, the V gene TRBV9; the D gene is possibly TRBD1 (6 bases). The CDR3 runs to 14 residues. Looked up from germline, CDR1 is SGDLS and CDR2 is YYNGEE. Between the trimmed V and J ends, which lost 0 bases and 0 bases, there was a span of 6 bases. CDR3 in amino acids: CASSVGTVNTEAFF. DNA of the CDR3: TGTGCCAGCAGCGTAGGGACAGTGAACACTGAAGCTTTCTTT.

The V call is TRBV5-6, the J call TRBJ1-3; 7 bases are a match to TRBD1. Germline V CDR1 and CDR2: SGHDT, YYEEEE. The CDR3 contains 18 residues. Trimming cost V 0 bases and J 9 bases; bases outside gene matches: 18. The CDR3 DNA reads as TGTGCCAGCAGCTTGGGGACAGGTACTAATTCCTTGGATAGCACCATATATTTT. Residues: CASSLGTGTNSLDSTIYF.

The rearrangement links TRBV19 to TRBJ2-7, with D perhaps matching TRBD1 (6 bases). Per germline, CDR1 LNHDA and CDR2 SQIVND (reference sequence). V shed 5 bases and J shed 3 bases, with 20 bases lying between them. The CDR3 contains 16 residues. The CDR3 is CASSPGAGFVGYEQYF. CDR3 in DNA: TGTGCCAGTAGTCCAGGGGCAGGGTTCGTGGGCTACGAGCAGTACTTC.